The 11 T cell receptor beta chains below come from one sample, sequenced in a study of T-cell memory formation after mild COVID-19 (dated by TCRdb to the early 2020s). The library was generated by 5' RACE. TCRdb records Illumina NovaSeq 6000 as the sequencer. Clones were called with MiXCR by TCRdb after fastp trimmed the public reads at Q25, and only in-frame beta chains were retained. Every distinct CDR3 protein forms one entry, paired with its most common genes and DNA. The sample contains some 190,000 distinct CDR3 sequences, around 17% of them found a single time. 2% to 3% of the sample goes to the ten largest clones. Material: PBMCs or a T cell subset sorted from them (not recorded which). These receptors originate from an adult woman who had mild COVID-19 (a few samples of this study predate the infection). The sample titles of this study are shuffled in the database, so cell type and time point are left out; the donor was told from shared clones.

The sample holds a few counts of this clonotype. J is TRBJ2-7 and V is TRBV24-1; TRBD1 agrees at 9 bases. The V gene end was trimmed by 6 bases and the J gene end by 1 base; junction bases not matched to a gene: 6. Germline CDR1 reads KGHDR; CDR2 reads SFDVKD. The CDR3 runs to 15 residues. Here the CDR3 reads CATSSRQGVSYEQYF. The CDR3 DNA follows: TGTGCCACCAGTTCACGACAGGGGGTGTCCTACGAGCAGTACTTC.

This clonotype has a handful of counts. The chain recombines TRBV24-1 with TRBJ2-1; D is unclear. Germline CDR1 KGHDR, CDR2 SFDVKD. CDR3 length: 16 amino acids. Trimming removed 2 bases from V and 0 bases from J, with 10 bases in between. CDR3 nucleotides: TGTGCCACCAGTGATTATGGAGCGAGCTCCTACAATGAGCAGTTCTTC. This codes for CATSDYGASSYNEQFF.

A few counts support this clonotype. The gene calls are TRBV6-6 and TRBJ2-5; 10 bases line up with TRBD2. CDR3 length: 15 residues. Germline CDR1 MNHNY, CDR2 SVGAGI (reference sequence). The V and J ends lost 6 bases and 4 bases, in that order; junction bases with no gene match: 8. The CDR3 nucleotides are TGTGCCAGCAGCCTATCTAGCGGGAGTGGAGAGACCCAGTACTTC. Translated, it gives CASSLSSGSGETQYF.

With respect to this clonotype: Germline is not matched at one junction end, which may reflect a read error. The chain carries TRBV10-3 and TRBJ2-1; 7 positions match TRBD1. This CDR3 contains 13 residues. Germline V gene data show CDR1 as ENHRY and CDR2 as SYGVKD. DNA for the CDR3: TGTGCCATCAGGGGACAGCCTGACAATGAGAAGTTCTTC. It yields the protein CAIRGQPDNEKFF.

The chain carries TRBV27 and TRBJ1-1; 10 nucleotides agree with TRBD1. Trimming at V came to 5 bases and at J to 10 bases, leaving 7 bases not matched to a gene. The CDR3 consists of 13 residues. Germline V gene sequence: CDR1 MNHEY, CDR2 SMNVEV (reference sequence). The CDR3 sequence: CASSDRGRWVAFF. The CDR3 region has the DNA TGTGCCAGCAGTGACAGGGGGCGGTGGGTAGCTTTCTTT.

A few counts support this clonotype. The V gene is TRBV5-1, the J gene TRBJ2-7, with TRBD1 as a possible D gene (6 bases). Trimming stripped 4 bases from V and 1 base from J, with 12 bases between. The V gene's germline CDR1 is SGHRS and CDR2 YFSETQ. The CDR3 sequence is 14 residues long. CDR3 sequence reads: CASSTDGQSYEQYF. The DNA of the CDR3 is TGCGCCAGCAGCACCGACGGACAGTCCTACGAGCAGTACTTC.

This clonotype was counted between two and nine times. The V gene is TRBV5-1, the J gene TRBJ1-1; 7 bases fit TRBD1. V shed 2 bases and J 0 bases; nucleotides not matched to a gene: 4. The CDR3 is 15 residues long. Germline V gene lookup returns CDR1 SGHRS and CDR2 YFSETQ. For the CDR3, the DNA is TGCGCCAGCAGCTTTACAGGGGACATGAACACTGAAGCTTTCTTT. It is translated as CASSFTGDMNTEAFF.

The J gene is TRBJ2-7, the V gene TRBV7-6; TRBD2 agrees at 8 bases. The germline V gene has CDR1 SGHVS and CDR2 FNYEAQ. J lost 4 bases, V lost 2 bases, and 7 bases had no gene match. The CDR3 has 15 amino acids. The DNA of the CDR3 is TGTGCCAGCAGCTTACAATCGGGAGGGAGTTACGAGCAGTACTTC. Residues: CASSLQSGGSYEQYF.

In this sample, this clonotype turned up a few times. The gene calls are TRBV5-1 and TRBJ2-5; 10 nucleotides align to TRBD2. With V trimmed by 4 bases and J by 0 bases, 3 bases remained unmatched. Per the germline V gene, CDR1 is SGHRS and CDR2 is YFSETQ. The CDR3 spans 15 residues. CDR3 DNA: TGCGCCAGCAGCCGGACTAGCGGCAACCAAGAGACCCAGTACTTC. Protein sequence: CASSRTSGNQETQYF.

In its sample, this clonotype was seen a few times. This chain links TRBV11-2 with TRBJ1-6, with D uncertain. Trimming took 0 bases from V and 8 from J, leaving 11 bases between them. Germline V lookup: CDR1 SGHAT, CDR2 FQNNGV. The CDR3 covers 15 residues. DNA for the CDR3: TGTGCCAGCAGCTTAGAAGGTGGGCTGGATTCACCCCTCCACTTT. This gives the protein CASSLEGGLDSPLHF.

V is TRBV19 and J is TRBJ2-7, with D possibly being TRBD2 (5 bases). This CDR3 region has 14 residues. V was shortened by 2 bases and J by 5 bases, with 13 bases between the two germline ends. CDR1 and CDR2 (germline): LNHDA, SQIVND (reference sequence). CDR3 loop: CASSISEGNHEQYF. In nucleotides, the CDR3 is TGTGCCAGTAGTATATCCGAGGGAAATCACGAGCAGTACTTC. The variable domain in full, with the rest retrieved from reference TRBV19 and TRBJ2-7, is DGGITQSPKYLFRKEGQNVTLSCEQNLNHDAMYWYRQDPGQGLRLIYYSQIVNDFQKGDIAEGYSVSREKKESFPLTVTSAQKNPTAFYLCASSISEGNHEQYFGPGTRLTVT.